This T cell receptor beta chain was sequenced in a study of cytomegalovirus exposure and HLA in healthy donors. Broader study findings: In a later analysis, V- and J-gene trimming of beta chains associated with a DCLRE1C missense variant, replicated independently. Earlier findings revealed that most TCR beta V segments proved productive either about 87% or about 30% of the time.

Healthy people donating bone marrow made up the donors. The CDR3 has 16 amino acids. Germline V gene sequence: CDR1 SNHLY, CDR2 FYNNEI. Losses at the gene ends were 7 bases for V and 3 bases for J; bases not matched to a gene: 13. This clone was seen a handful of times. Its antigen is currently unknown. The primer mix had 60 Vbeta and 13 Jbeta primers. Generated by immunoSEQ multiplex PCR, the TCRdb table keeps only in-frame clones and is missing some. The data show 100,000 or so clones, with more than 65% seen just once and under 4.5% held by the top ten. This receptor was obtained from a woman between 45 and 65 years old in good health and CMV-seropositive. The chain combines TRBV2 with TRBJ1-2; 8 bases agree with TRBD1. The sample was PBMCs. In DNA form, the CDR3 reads TGTGCCAGCAAAGTCACGACAGGGGAGGGTGACTATGGCTACACCTTC. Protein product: CASKVTTGEGDYGYTF.